The 26 T cell receptor beta chains reported below all come from one sample, sequenced in a study of blood T cell repertoires in COVID-19. The data were produced by immunoSEQ multiplex PCR, yet TCRdb's version contains in-frame clones alone and is incomplete. The sample yields roughly 100,000 clones, almost 85% seen once. The source material was peripheral blood. These receptors were obtained from a man aged 70 or older with acute or convalescent COVID-19.

The chain recombines TRBV19 with TRBJ1-4; D possibly corresponds to TRBD1 (5 bases). With 6 bases removed from V and 2 bases from J, the gap between germline ends came to 13 bases. Germline lookup yields CDR1 LNHDA and CDR2 SQIVND (reference sequence). The CDR3 has 15 residues. CDR3 nucleotide sequence: TGTGCCAGTAGCATGAACGGGGGGACTAATGAAAAACTGTTTTTT. It codes for CASSMNGGTNEKLFF.

This chain joins TRBV7-8 and TRBJ1-4; no clear D. Between the trimmed V and J ends, which lost 1 base and 5 bases, there was a span of 14 bases. CDR3 size: 16 residues. Germline-derived CDR1 and CDR2 are SGHVS and FQNEAQ. The CDR3 coding sequence is TGTGCCAGCAGCTTAGGATCCGTCTGGGCGAATGAAAAACTGTTTTTT. It codes for CASSLGSVWANEKLFF.

The chain is built from TRBV7-2 and TRBJ2-5; 11 positions agree with TRBD1. V shed 2 bases, J shed 6 bases, and the junction held 8 bases outside the gene matches. CDR3 size: 16 residues. The germline V gene has CDR1 SGHTA and CDR2 FQGNSA. CDR3 amino acids: CASSLTWTGGMQTQYF. The CDR3, as DNA: TGTGCCAGCAGCTTAACCTGGACAGGGGGCATGCAGACCCAGTACTTC.

This chain connects TRBV19 to TRBJ1-1; 7 bases fit TRBD1. Trimming cost V 5 bases and J 8 bases; bases outside gene matches: 11. CDR3 size: 14 residues. Germline loops: CDR1 LNHDA, CDR2 SQIVND (reference sequence). In nucleotides, the CDR3 is TGTGCCAGTAGTCCCCACCGGGACAGACACGAAGCTTTCTTT. It translates to CASSPHRDRHEAFF.

The chain recombines TRBV7-2 with TRBJ1-5; D is unclear. CDR1 SGHTA and CDR2 FQGNSA come from the germline V gene. The V gene lost 5 bases and the J gene lost 4 bases, with 12 bases spanning the gap. CDR3 length: 14 residues. The CDR3 DNA follows: TGTGCCAGCAGCAACCACGGGTCTAATCAGCCCCAGCATTTT. Protein product: CASSNHGSNQPQHF. The variable domain in full, completed from reference TRBV7-2 and TRBJ1-5, reads GAGVSQSPSNKVTEKGKDVELRCDPISGHTALYWYRQSLGQGLEFLIYFQGNSAPDKSGLPSDRFSAERTGGSVSTLTIQRTQQEDSAVYLCASSNHGSNQPQHFGDGTRLSIL.

V usage is TRBV7-2 and J usage is TRBJ2-6, with a tentative D call TRBD1 (6 bases). CDR3 length equals 18 residues. CDR1 SGHTA and CDR2 FQGNSA come from the germline V gene. With 3 bases removed from V and 1 base from J, the gap between germline ends came to 16 bases. For the CDR3, the DNA is TGTGCCAGCAGCTTGGCCACAGGGATCCCTTCTGGGGCCAACGTCCTGACTTTC. Its translation: CASSLATGIPSGANVLTF.

The chain links TRBV29-1 to TRBJ2-1; D possibly corresponds to TRBD2 (6 bases). With 1 base removed from V and 7 bases from J, the gap between germline ends came to 8 bases. The CDR3 consists of 12 residues. Per germline, CDR1 SQVTM and CDR2 ANQGSEA. CDR3 sequence (DNA): TGCAGCGTTGAAGTACTAGCTAATGAGCAGTTCTTC. Protein: CSVEVLANEQFF.

This clone has more than one count but fewer than ten. This chain links TRBV6-6 with TRBJ1-2; D may be TRBD1 (6 bases). V was cut by 6 bases and J by 3 bases, with 17 bases left in between. Germline CDR1 MNHNY, CDR2 SVGAGI (reference sequence). The CDR3 is 15 residues long. The CDR3: CASRRQDRSDYGYTF. The CDR3 coding sequence is TGTGCCAGCAGGCGACAAGACAGGTCAGACTATGGCTACACCTTC.

This clone was counted once. V is TRBV2 and J is TRBJ2-1; unclear D gene. Germline-derived CDR1 and CDR2 are SNHLY and FYNNEI. V was pared by 4 bases and J by 5 bases, with 9 bases between. The CDR3 length is 13 residues. This CDR3 is CASSAPFDNEQFF. CDR3 DNA: TGTGCCAGCAGTGCTCCCTTCGACAATGAGCAGTTCTTC.

This chain connects TRBV6-5 to TRBJ1-2; a possible D gene is TRBD1 (5 bases). The germline gives CDR1 MNHEY, CDR2 SVGAGI. The CDR3 runs to 13 residues. V lost 4 bases to trimming and J lost 2 bases, with 8 bases between them. This CDR3 is CASSSGHNYGYTF. CDR3 sequence (DNA): TGTGCCAGCAGTTCCGGACACAACTATGGCTACACCTTC.

The chain recombines TRBV19 with TRBJ1-1, with 9 bases matching TRBD1. The CDR3 covers 16 residues. Trimming at V came to 7 bases and at J to 2 bases, leaving 11 bases not matched to a gene. Germline V gene lookup returns CDR1 LNHDA and CDR2 SQIVND (reference sequence). CDR3 protein: CASMPGQGMGNTEAFF. In nucleotides, the CDR3 is TGTGCCAGTATGCCGGGACAGGGAATGGGTAACACTGAAGCTTTCTTT.

This clone was seen only a few times. The V gene is TRBV4-2, the J gene TRBJ2-7, with 8 bases lining up with TRBD1. Trimming cost V 6 bases and J 3 bases; bases outside gene matches: 7. There are 14 residues in the CDR3. Germline-derived CDR1 and CDR2 are LGHNA and YNFKEQ. In DNA, the CDR3 is TGTGCCAGCAGTTCGGGACAGGTACGCTACGAGCAGTACTTC. Encoded protein: CASSSGQVRYEQYF.

The chain has TRBV11-2 and TRBJ1-5; maybe TRBD1 (5 bases). From germline, CDR1 is SGHAT and CDR2 FQNNGV. This CDR3 region has 14 residues. The ends were cut back, 6 bases at V and 0 bases at J, with 9 bases in the middle. DNA of the CDR3: TGTGCCAGCAGTCGGACAAATAGCAATCAGCCCCAGCATTTT. It is translated as CASSRTNSNQPQHF.

V gene TRBV28 combines with J gene TRBJ2-7; 7 positions agree with TRBD1. Germline V gives CDR1 MDHEN, CDR2 SYDVKM. This CDR3 spans 12 amino acids. Trimming at V came to 5 bases and at J to 6 bases, leaving 4 bases not matched to a gene. CDR3 bases: TGTGCCAGCAGTGCACAGGGGTTCGAGCAGTACTTC. This sequence encodes CASSAQGFEQYF.

This clone was seen only a few times. Here the CDR3 reads CATSDGGRGQETQYF. The CDR3 coding sequence is TGTGCCACCAGTGATGGCGGCAGGGGGCAAGAGACCCAGTACTTC. The rearrangement joins TRBV24-1 to TRBJ2-5; TRBD1 aligns across 7 bases. Per the germline V gene, CDR1 is KGHDR and CDR2 is SFDVKD. The CDR3 has 15 amino acids. The V gene end was trimmed by 3 bases and the J gene end by 2 bases; junction bases not matched to a gene: 5.

This chain uses TRBV20-1 with TRBJ2-5; possible D gene TRBD2, 5 bases. V dropped 6 bases and J dropped 8 bases, with 13 bases sitting between them. CDR3 length equals 11 residues. Germline V gene sequence: CDR1 DFQATT, CDR2 SNEGSKA (reference sequence). This CDR3 reads CSASSGLTQYF. CDR3 in DNA: TGCAGTGCCTCTTCGGGGTTAACCCAGTACTTC.

The rearrangement joins TRBV4-2 to TRBJ2-5; TRBD2 matches at 9 bases. Germline CDR1 and CDR2: LGHNA and YNFKEQ. The CDR3 runs to 16 residues. V was clipped by 4 bases and J by 1 base; unmatched bases: 7. CDR3: CASSPAGGGAQETQYF. In nucleotides, the CDR3 is TGTGCCAGCAGCCCTGCCGGCGGGGGGGCCCAAGAGACCCAGTACTTC.

The V and J genes are TRBV28 and TRBJ2-7; 8 bases match TRBD1. After removal of 6 bases from V and 9 bases from J, the junction contained 16 bases not matched to a gene. CDR1 and CDR2 from the germline V gene are MDHEN and SYDVKM. This CDR3 is built from 15 residues. CDR3 loop: CASRPQGAGRPVQYF. CDR3 DNA sequence: TGTGCCAGCAGACCTCAGGGGGCCGGGCGTCCAGTGCAGTACTTC.

This chain links TRBV6-5 with TRBJ1-5; no firm D call. Germline V gene lookup returns CDR1 MNHEY and CDR2 SVGAGI. CDR3 length: 13 residues. The V gene lost 5 bases and the J gene lost 13 bases, with 18 bases spanning the gap. The CDR3 spells CASSHEQSTSQHF. CDR3 DNA: TGTGCCAGCAGTCACGAACAGTCTACTTCGCAGCATTTT.

The chain joins TRBV6-2 or TRBV6-3 to TRBJ1-2, with TRBD1 matching 7 bases. Germline lookup yields CDR1 MNHEY and CDR2 SVGEGT. This CDR3 region has 13 residues. J lost 4 bases, V lost 5 bases, and 4 bases had no gene match. DNA of the CDR3: TGTGCCAGCAGTCGACAGGGAATCTATGGCTACACCTTC. It yields the protein CASSRQGIYGYTF.

This clone has a count of ten or more. The chain is built from TRBV9 and TRBJ1-3; 8 nucleotides agree with TRBD1. Per the germline V gene, CDR1 is SGDLS and CDR2 is YYNGEE. The CDR3 runs to 17 residues. Trimming at V came to 4 bases and at J to 2 bases, leaving 11 bases not matched to a gene. The CDR3 bases are TGTGCCAGCAGCAACAACCCGGCGACAGGGGCTGGAAACACCATATATTTT. It encodes CASSNNPATGAGNTIYF.

The J gene is TRBJ1-2, the V gene TRBV19, with D tentatively TRBD1 (5 bases). The germline V gene has CDR1 LNHDA and CDR2 SQIVND (reference sequence). The CDR3 runs 13 residues. CDR3 DNA sequence: TGTGTCCAGGAGGGAAACGGGACCTATGGCTACACCTTC. It codes for CVQEGNGTYGYTF.

This clone has more than one count but fewer than ten. The sample has other DNA sequences that encode this CDR3 too. The V call is TRBV27, the J call TRBJ1-2; D is possibly TRBD1 (6 bases). CDR1 and CDR2 from the germline V gene are MNHEY and SMNVEV (reference sequence). The germline V and J ends were trimmed by 6 bases and 1 base, with 12 bases remaining between them. The CDR3 consists of 14 residues. The CDR3 loop reads CASSTNRVNYGYTF. Here the CDR3 DNA reads TGTGCCAGCAGCACAAACAGGGTTAACTATGGCTACACCTTC.

The chain is built from TRBV9 and TRBJ1-1; D gene unclear. The CDR3 sequence is 13 residues long. Deletions cut 0 bases from V and 2 bases from J, with 5 bases between. Germline CDR1 SGDLS, CDR2 YYNGEE. CDR3 DNA: TGTGCCAGCAGCGTAGACACCAACACTGAAGCTTTCTTT. Its translation: CASSVDTNTEAFF.

The chain recombines TRBV4-3 with TRBJ2-2, with D hard to call. CDR1 and CDR2 (germline): LGHNA, YSLEER. Trimming stripped 1 base from V and 5 bases from J, with 8 bases between. This CDR3 is 14 amino acids long. The CDR3 DNA reads TGCGCCAGCAGCCAAGGGCCTTCAACCGGGGAGCTGTTTTTT. It specifies CASSQGPSTGELFF.

The CDR3 region is CASSQESRGLGYTF. In DNA, the CDR3 is TGTGCCAGCAGCCAAGAGTCCAGGGGGCTCGGCTACACCTTC. This rearrangement joins TRBV3-1 (or the pseudogene TRBV3-2) to TRBJ1-2; 8 positions match TRBD1. This CDR3 contains 14 residues. Trimming removed 0 bases from V and 8 bases from J; junction bases left unmatched: 5. Germline CDR1 reads LGHDT; CDR2 reads YNNKEL (reference sequence).